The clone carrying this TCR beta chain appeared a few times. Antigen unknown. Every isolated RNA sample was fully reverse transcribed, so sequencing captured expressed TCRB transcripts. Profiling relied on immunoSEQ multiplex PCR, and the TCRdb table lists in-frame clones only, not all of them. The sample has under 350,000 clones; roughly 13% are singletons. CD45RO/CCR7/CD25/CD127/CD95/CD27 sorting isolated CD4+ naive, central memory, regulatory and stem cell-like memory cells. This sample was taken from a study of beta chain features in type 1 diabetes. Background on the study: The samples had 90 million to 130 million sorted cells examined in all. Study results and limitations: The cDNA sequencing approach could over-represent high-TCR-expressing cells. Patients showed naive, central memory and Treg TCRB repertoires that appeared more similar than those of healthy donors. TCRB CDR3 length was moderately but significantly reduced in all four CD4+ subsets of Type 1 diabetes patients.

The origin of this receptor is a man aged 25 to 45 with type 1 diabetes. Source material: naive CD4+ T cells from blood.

CDR3 sequence (DNA): TGCGCCAGCACTATGATCCTAGCGGGAGACAATGAGCAGTTCTTC. Translated: CASTMILAGDNEQFF. The chain is built from TRBV5-1 and TRBJ2-1, with 10 bases matching TRBD2. This CDR3 contains 15 residues. After removal of 6 bases from V and 5 bases from J, the junction contained 8 bases not matched to a gene. Germline CDR1 reads SGHRS; CDR2 reads YFSETQ.